This T cell receptor (beta chain) was captured in a study of blood T cell repertoires in COVID-19. Study-level information: Samples came from the United States, Italy and Spain, spanning acute and convalescent COVID-19.

Here immunoSEQ multiplex PCR was the method, and the copy in TCRdb shows in-frame clones only, minus some. The sample yields 150,000 to 200,000 clones, approximately 83% seen once. The junction had 21 bases not matched to a gene; V was cut back by 4 bases and J by 4 bases. The CDR3 length is 19 residues. Germline V gene data show CDR1 as KGHDR and CDR2 as SFDVKD. The clonotype was recovered from a man aged 55 to 69 with acute or convalescent COVID-19. The V and J genes are TRBV24-1 and TRBJ2-7, with 7 bases matching TRBD2. Sequencing used peripheral blood. DNA for the CDR3: TGTGCCACCAGTGAGTCAGCGGGGAGGGCTCCCCGGGGCATTTACGAGCAGTACTTC. It is translated as CATSESAGRAPRGIYEQYF.